What follows is one T cell receptor (beta chain) and its context. As yet, its antigen is unknown. Amplification used 60 Vbeta primers and 13 Jbeta primers. TCRdb's table, derived via immunoSEQ multiplex PCR, lists solely in-frame clones and lacks some. The data show 80,000 or so clones, roughly four fifths seen once. Trimming took 1 base from V and 0 from J, leaving 17 bases between them. CDR1 LGHNA and CDR2 YNFKEQ come from the germline V gene. The CDR3 runs to 18 residues. Among the donors, all were healthy bone marrow donors. These data originate in a study of cytomegalovirus exposure and HLA in healthy donors. The study, taken as a whole, reports: Specificity for CMV antigens was confirmed in vitro for a few of the CMV-associated chains. Analyses of presence and absence presupposed an approximately uniform sequencing depth across donors.

The sequencing input was PBMCs. The clonotype originates from a male donor in good health and CMV-seropositive. V usage is TRBV4-2 and J usage is TRBJ2-3; D remains ambiguous. The CDR3 DNA sequence: TGTGCCAGCAGCCAAGGAGTCCAGAACTACGTTAGCACAGATACGCAGTATTTT. Translating gives CASSQGVQNYVSTDTQYF.